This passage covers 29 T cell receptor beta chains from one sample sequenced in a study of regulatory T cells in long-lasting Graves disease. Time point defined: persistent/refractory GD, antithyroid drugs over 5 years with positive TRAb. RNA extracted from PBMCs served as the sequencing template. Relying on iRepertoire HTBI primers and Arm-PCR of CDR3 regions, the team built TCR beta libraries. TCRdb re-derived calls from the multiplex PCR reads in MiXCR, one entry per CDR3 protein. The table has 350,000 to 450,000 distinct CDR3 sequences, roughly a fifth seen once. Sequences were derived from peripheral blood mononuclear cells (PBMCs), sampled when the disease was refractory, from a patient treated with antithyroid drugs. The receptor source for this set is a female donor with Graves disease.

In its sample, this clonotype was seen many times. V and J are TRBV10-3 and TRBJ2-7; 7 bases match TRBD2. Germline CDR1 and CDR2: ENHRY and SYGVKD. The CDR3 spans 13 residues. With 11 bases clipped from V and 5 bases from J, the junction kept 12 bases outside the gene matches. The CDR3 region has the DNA TGTGCCTCGCTGGGGCGGGAGAGCCACGAGCAGTACTTC. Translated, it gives CASLGRESHEQYF.

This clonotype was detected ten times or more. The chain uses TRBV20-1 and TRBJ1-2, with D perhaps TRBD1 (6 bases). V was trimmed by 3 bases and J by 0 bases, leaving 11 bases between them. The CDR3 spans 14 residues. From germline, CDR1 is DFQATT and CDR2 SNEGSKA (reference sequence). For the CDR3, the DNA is TGCAGTGCTAGTCTGGGGGCAGCTAACTATGGCTACACCTTC. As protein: CSASLGAANYGYTF.

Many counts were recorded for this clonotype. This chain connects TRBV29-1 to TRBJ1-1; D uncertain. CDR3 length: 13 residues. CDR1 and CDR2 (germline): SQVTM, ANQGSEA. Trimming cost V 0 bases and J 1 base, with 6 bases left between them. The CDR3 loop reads CSVEDPGNTEAFF. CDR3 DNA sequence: TGCAGCGTTGAAGATCCGGGGAACACTGAAGCTTTCTTT.

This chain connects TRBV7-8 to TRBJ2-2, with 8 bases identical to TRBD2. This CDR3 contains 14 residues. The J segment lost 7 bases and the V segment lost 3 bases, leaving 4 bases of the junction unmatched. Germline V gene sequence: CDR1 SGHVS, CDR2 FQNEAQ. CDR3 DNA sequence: TGTGCCAGCAGCTTTAGCGGGACTGGCGGGGAGCTGTTTTTT. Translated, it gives CASSFSGTGGELFF.

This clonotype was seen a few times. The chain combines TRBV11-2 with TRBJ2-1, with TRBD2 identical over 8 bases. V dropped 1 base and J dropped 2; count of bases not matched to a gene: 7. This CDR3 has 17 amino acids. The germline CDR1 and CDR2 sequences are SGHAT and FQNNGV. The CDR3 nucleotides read TGTGCCAGCAGCTTAGTGTTCGGAGCGGGAGCCTACAATGAGCAGTTCTTC. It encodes CASSLVFGAGAYNEQFF. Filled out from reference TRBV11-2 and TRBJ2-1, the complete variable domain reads EAGVAQSPRYKIIEKRQSVAFWCNPISGHATLYWYQQILGQGPKLLIQFQNNGVVDDSQLPKDRFSAERLKGVDSTLKIQPAKLEDSAVYLCASSLVFGAGAYNEQFFGPGTRLTVL.

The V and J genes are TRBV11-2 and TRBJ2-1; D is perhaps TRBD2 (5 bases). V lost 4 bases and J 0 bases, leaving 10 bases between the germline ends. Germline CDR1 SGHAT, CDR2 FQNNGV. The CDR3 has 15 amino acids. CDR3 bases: TGTGCCAGCAGCTCAGCAGCGGTCTCCTACAATGAGCAGTTCTTC. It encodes CASSSAAVSYNEQFF.

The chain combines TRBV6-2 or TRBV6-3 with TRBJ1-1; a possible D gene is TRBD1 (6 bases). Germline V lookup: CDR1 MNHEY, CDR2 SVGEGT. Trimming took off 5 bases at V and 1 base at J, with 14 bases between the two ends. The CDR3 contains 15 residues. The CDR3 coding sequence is TGTGCCAGCAGTGAGGGGATGGGACAGAACACTGAAGCTTTCTTT. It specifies CASSEGMGQNTEAFF.

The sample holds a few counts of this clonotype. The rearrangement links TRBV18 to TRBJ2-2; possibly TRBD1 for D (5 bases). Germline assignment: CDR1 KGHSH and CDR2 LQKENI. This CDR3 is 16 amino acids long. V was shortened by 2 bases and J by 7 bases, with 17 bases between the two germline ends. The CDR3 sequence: CASSPWAGMDIGELFF. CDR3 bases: TGTGCCAGCTCACCATGGGCAGGGATGGACATCGGGGAGCTGTTTTTT.

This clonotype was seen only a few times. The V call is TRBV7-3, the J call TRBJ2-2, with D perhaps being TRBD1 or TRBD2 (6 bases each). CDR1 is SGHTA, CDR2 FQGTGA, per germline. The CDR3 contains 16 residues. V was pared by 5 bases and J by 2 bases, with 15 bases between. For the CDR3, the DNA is TGTGCCAGCAGCCCGGGGGCGGCCAGCAACACCGGGGAGCTGTTTTTT. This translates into CASSPGAASNTGELFF.

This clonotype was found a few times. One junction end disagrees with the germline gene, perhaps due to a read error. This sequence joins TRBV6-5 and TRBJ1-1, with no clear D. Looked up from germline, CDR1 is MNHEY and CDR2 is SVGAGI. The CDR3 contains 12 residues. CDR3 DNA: TGTTCCAGCAGTTGGGCGAACACTGAAGCTTTCTTT. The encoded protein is CSSSWANTEAFF.

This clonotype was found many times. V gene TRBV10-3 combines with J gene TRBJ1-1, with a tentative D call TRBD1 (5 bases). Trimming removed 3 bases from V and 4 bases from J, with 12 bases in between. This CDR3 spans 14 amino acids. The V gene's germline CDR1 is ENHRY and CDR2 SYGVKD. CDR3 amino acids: CAISEGVSGTEAFF. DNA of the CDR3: TGTGCCATCAGTGAAGGGGTTTCGGGCACTGAAGCTTTCTTT.

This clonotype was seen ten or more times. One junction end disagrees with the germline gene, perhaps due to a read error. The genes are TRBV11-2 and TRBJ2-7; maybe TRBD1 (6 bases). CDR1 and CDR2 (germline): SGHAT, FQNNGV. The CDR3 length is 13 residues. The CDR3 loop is CASSLDRTYEQYF. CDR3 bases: TGTGCCAGCAGCCTAGACAGGACCTACGAGCAGTACTTC.

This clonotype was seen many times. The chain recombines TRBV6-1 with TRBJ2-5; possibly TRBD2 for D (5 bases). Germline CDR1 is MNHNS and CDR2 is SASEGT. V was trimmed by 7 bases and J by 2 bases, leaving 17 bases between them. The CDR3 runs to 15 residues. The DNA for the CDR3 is TGTGCCAGCACCCCGGGGAGCGGAGAGCAAGAGACCCAGTACTTC. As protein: CASTPGSGEQETQYF.

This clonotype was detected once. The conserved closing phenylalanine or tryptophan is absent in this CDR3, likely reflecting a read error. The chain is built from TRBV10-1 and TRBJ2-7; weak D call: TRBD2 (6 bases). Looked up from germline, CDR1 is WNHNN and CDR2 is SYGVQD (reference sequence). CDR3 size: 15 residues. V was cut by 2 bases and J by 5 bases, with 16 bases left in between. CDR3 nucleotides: TGCGCCAGCAGTGAGATGCGGGGTTCATCGGACGAGCAGTACCTC. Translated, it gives CASSEMRGSSDEQYL.

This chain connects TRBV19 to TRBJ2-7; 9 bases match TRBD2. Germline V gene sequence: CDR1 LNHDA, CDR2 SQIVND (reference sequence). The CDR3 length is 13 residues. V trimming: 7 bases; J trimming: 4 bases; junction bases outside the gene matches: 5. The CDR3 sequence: CASTPTSGYEQYF. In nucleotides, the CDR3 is TGTGCCAGTACCCCGACTAGCGGTTACGAGCAGTACTTC. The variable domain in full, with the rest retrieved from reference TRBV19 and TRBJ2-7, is DGGITQSPKYLFRKEGQNVTLSCEQNLNHDAMYWYRQDPGQGLRLIYYSQIVNDFQKGDIAEGYSVSREKKESFPLTVTSAQKNPTAFYLCASTPTSGYEQYFGPGTRLTVT.

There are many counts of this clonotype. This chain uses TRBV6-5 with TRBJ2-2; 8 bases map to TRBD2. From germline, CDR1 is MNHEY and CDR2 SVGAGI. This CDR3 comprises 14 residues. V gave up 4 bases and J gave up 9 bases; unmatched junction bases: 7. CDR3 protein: CASSLTSEVWELFF. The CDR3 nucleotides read TGTGCCAGCAGTTTGACTAGCGAAGTGTGGGAGCTGTTTTTT.

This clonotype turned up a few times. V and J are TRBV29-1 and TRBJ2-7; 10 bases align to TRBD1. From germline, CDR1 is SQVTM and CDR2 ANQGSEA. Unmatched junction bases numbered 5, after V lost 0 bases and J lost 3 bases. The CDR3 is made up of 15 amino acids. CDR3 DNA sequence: TGCAGCGTTGAAGATCGGGGACAGGGGCTCTACGAGCAGTACTTC. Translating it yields CSVEDRGQGLYEQYF.

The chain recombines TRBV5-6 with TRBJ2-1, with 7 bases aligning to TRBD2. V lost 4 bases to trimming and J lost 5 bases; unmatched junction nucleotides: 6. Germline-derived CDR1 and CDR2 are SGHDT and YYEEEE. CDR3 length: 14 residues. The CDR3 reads CASSPGLVHNEQFF. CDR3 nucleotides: TGTGCCAGCAGCCCCGGACTAGTCCACAATGAGCAGTTCTTC. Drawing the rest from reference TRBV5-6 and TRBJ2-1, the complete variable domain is DAGVTQSPTHLIKTRGQQVTLRCSPKSGHDTVSWYQQALGQGPQFIFQYYEEEERQRGNFPDRFSGHQFPNYSSELNVNALLLGDSALYLCASSPGLVHNEQFFGPGTRLTVL.

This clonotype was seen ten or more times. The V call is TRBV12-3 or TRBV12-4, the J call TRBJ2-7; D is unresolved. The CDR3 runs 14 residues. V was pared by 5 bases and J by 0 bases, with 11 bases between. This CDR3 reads CASSTAVLSYEQYF. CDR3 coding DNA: TGTGCCAGCAGTACAGCCGTCCTCTCCTACGAGCAGTACTTC.

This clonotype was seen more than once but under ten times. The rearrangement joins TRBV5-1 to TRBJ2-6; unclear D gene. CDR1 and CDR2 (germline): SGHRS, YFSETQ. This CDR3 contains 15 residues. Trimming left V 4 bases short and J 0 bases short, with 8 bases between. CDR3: CASSLDNSGANVLTF. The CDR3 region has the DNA TGCGCCAGCAGCCTTGACAACTCTGGGGCCAACGTCCTGACTTTC.

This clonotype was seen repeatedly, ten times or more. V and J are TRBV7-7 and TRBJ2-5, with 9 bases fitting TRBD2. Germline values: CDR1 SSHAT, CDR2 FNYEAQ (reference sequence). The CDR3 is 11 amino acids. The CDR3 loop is CASGSRETQYF. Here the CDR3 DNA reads TGTGCTAGCGGGAGTCGGGAGACCCAGTACTTC.

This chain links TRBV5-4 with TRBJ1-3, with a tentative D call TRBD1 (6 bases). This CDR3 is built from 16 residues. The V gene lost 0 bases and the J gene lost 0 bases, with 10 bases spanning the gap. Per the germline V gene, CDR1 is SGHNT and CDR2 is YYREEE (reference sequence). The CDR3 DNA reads TGTGCCAGCAGCTTGGAGGGACACCACTCTGGAAACACCATATATTTT. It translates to CASSLEGHHSGNTIYF.

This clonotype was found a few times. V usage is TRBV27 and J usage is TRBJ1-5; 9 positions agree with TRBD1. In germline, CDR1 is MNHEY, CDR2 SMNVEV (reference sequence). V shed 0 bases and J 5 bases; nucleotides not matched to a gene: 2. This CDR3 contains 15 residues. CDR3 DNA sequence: TGTGCCAGCAGTTTATCGGGGACAGGGCATCAGCCCCAGCATTTT. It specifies CASSLSGTGHQPQHF.

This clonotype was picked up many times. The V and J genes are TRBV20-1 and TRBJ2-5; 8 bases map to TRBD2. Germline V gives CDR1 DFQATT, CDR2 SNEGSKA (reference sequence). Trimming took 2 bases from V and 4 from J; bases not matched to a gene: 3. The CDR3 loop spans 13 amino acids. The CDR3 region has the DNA TGCAGTGCTAGATCCAGCGGGAGAGAGACCCAGTACTTC. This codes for CSARSSGRETQYF.

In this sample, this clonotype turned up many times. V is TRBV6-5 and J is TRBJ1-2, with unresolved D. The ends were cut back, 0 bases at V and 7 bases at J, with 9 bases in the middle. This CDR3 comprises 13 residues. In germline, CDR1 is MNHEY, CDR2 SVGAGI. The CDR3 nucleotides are TGTGCCAGCAGTTACTCAGGTCCACTTGGCTACACCTTC. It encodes CASSYSGPLGYTF.

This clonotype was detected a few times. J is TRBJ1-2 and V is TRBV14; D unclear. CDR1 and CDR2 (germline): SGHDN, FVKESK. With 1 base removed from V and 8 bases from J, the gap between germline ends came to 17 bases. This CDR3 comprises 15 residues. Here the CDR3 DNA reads TGTGCCAGCAGCCAAGTTAGGTCCCCAGTGGGCGGCTACACCTTC. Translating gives CASSQVRSPVGGYTF.

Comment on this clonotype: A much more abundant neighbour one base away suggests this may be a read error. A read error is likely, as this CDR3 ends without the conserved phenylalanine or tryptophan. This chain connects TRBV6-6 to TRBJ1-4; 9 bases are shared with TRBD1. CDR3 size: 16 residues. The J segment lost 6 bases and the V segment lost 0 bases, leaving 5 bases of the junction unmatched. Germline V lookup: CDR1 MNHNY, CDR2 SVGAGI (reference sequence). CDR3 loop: CASSYSRQGVDEKLFS. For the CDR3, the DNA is TGTGCCAGCAGTTACTCGCGACAGGGGGTCGATGAAAAACTGTTTTCT.

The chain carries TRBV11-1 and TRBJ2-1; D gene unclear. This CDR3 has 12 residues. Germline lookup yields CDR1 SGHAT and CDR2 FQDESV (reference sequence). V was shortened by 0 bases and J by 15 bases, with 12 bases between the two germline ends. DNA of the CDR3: TGTGCCAGCAGCTTAGCGCCCGGAATTATGTTCTTC. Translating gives CASSLAPGIMFF.

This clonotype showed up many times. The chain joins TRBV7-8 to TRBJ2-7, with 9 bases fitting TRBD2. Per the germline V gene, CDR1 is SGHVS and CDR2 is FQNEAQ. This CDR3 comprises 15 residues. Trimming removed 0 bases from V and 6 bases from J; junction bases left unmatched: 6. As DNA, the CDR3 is TGTGCCAGCAGCTTAGCTAGCGGGAGATGGGTCGAGCAGTACTTC. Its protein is CASSLASGRWVEQYF.